Below are 28 T cell receptor beta chains sequenced from a single sample in a study of graft-versus-host responses after intestinal transplantation. Data came from immunoSEQ multiplex PCR; TCRdb stores just in-frame clones and leaves some out. The repertoire consists of 70,000 to 95,000 clones, with 90% to 95% occurring once and the leading ten covering 1.1%. No antigen has been assigned to these receptors. Material: unstimulated CD8+ T cells sorted from spleen or lymph node cells, obtained before transplant. Source of these receptors: a human donor who was the organ donor for an intestinal transplant.

The chain has TRBV7-3 and TRBJ2-1; D is unresolved. The CDR3 loop spans 12 amino acids. Per germline, CDR1 SGHTA and CDR2 FQGTGA. V lost 3 bases to trimming and J lost 4 bases, with 4 bases between them. CDR3 nucleotide sequence: TGTGCCAGCAGCTTTTCTTACAATGAGCAGTTCTTC. Protein sequence: CASSFSYNEQFF.

The CDR3 sequence: CASSAGTVVYNLASQETQYF. For the CDR3, the DNA is TGCGCCAGCTCGGCCGGGACAGTAGTTTATAATCTAGCGAGCCAAGAGACCCAGTACTTC. The chain couples TRBV5-1 to TRBJ2-5; TRBD1 is a possible D gene (7 bases). With 7 bases removed from V and 1 base from J, the gap between germline ends came to 32 bases. The CDR3 contains 20 residues. The germline V gene has CDR1 SGHRS and CDR2 YFSETQ.

V usage is TRBV19 and J usage is TRBJ1-1, with TRBD1 identical over 9 bases. After removal of 2 bases from V and 1 base from J, the junction contained 2 bases not matched to a gene. The CDR3 has 15 residues. Per the germline V gene, CDR1 is LNHDA and CDR2 is SQIVND (reference sequence). The CDR3 region is CASSISGQGNTEAFF. The CDR3 nucleotides read TGTGCCAGTAGTATATCGGGACAGGGGAACACTGAAGCTTTCTTT.

The V gene is TRBV7-9, the J gene TRBJ1-3, with 8 bases that match TRBD1. The V gene end was trimmed by 5 bases and the J gene end by 4 bases; junction bases not matched to a gene: 16. Germline CDR1 SEHNR, CDR2 FQNEAQ (reference sequence). The length of the CDR3 is 18 residues. Here the CDR3 DNA reads TGTGCCAGCAGCGATCTAGATTCAGGGGGCGGATCGGGAAACACCATATATTTT. Protein product: CASSDLDSGGGSGNTIYF.

Only one count was recorded for this clone. This sequence joins TRBV11-2 and TRBJ2-7; D is undetermined. Per germline, CDR1 SGHAT and CDR2 FQNNGV. The V end lost 0 bases, the J end lost 2 bases, and 5 bases lay between the germline ends. The CDR3 contains 13 residues. Here the CDR3 DNA reads TGTGCCAGCAGCTTAGATCGGGCCTACGAGCAGTACTTC. Its translation is CASSLDRAYEQYF.

This clone appeared once. The V call is TRBV5-6, the J call TRBJ2-2, with 13 bases aligning to TRBD2. The length of the CDR3 is 15 residues. V dropped 3 bases and J dropped 8; count of bases not matched to a gene: 4. In germline, CDR1 is SGHDT, CDR2 YYEEEE. For the CDR3, the DNA is TGTGCCAGCAGCTGGGGACTAGCGGGAAGGGGGGAGCTGTTTTTT. It is translated as CASSWGLAGRGELFF.

The CDR3 sequence: CASSAGGTFLGAGELFF. In nucleotides, the CDR3 is TGTGCCAGCAGCGCAGGGGGGACCTTCTTAGGGGCCGGGGAGCTGTTTTTT. This chain uses TRBV11-2 with TRBJ2-2, with D possibly matching TRBD1 (7 bases). Deletions cut 5 bases from V and 6 bases from J, with 22 bases between. This CDR3 comprises 17 residues. Germline loops: CDR1 SGHAT, CDR2 FQNNGV. The full variable domain, completed using reference TRBV11-2 and TRBJ2-2, is EAGVAQSPRYKIIEKRQSVAFWCNPISGHATLYWYQQILGQGPKLLIQFQNNGVVDDSQLPKDRFSAERLKGVDSTLKIQPAKLEDSAVYLCASSAGGTFLGAGELFFGEGSRLTVL.

The V call is TRBV4-2, the J call TRBJ2-5, with a weak D call TRBD2 (5 bases). The CDR3 is 15 amino acids. Trimming removed 2 bases from V and 0 bases from J, with 10 bases in between. Germline values: CDR1 LGHNA, CDR2 YNFKEQ. Here the CDR3 reads CASSQTGLNQETQYF. CDR3 nucleotides: TGTGCCAGCAGCCAAACTGGACTGAACCAAGAGACCCAGTACTTC.

The CDR3 here is CASSWGDRGETQYF. Here the CDR3 DNA reads TGTGCCAGCAGCTGGGGGGACAGGGGGGAGACCCAGTACTTC. The rearrangement joins TRBV6-5 to TRBJ2-5; 11 nucleotides agree with TRBD1. CDR1 is MNHEY and CDR2 is SVGAGI in the germline V gene. Trimming at V came to 6 bases and at J to 5 bases, leaving 5 bases not matched to a gene. This CDR3 spans 14 amino acids.

The chain links TRBV23-1 to TRBJ2-3; 10 bases line up with TRBD2. TRBV23-1 is treated as an ORF (open reading frame) with a function not yet certain. Germline trimming cut 1 base from V and 4 bases from J; bases unmatched to any gene: 8. The CDR3 contains 17 residues. CDR3 amino acids: CASSQFPSGSKADTQYF. The CDR3 DNA reads as TGCGCCAGCAGTCAATTCCCTAGCGGGAGCAAGGCAGATACGCAGTATTTT.

The chain is built from TRBV7-9 and TRBJ2-3, with TRBD1 as a possible D gene (6 bases). Germline V lookup: CDR1 SEHNR, CDR2 FQNEAQ (reference sequence). The CDR3 sequence is 15 residues long. V lost 4 bases, J lost 2 bases, and 13 bases lay in between. The CDR3 DNA is TGTGCCAGCAGCTCAGGGGTTTCACCCACAGATACGCAGTATTTT. This translates into CASSSGVSPTDTQYF.

The chain carries TRBV9 and TRBJ2-7; D might be TRBD2 (6 bases). The CDR3 sequence is 15 residues long. Germline CDR1 reads SGDLS; CDR2 reads YYNGEE. Trimming shortened V by 4 bases and J by 6 bases, and 20 bases separated the two germline ends. The CDR3 region is CASSPQAGPRLEQYF. CDR3 bases: TGTGCCAGCAGCCCGCAGGCGGGACCCCGCCTCGAGCAGTACTTC.

V usage is TRBV6-6 and J usage is TRBJ2-3; D unclear. Trimming took off 5 bases at V and 0 bases at J, with 12 bases between the two ends. The CDR3 loop spans 15 amino acids. Germline V gene data show CDR1 as MNHNY and CDR2 as SVGAGI (reference sequence). The CDR3 sequence: CASSPTGLSTDTQYF. CDR3 sequence (DNA): TGTGCCAGCAGTCCCACCGGGTTAAGCACAGATACGCAGTATTTT.

This clone has only a few counts. The chain combines TRBV5-4 with TRBJ2-7; 7 bases agree with TRBD1. Germline CDR1 and CDR2: SGHNT and YYREEE (reference sequence). The CDR3 is made up of 13 amino acids. Germline trimming cut 2 bases from V and 4 bases from J; bases unmatched to any gene: 3. CDR3 sequence (DNA): TGTGCCAGCAGCTTCGGGACAGATTACGAGCAGTACTTC. This sequence encodes CASSFGTDYEQYF.

This sequence joins TRBV11-3 and TRBJ2-2, with D possibly being TRBD2 (6 bases). The germline V gene has CDR1 SGHNT and CDR2 YENEEA. The CDR3 sequence is 13 residues long. Trimming shortened V by 1 base and J by 8 bases, and 8 bases separated the two germline ends. The CDR3 protein is CASSLAGDGELFF. CDR3 nucleotide sequence: TGTGCCAGCAGCTTAGCGGGAGATGGGGAGCTGTTTTTT.

J is TRBJ2-1 and V is TRBV7-2; 7 bases fit TRBD2. Germline CDR1 and CDR2: SGHTA and FQGNSA. CDR3 length equals 16 residues. V trimming: 5 bases; J trimming: 3 bases; junction bases outside the gene matches: 10. The CDR3 DNA is TGTGCCAGCAGCCGTATGCGGGAGACATTCTACAATGAGCAGTTCTTC. Translating gives CASSRMRETFYNEQFF.

The rearrangement uses TRBV5-1 and TRBJ2-7; the match to TRBD2 covers 13 bases. Germline assignment: CDR1 SGHRS and CDR2 YFSETQ. This CDR3 region has 15 residues. V shed 4 bases and J 3 bases; nucleotides not matched to a gene: 4. The CDR3 bases are TGCGCCAGCAGCACCGGACTAGCGGGGGTCTACGAGCAGTACTTC. Amino acid sequence: CASSTGLAGVYEQYF.

V usage is TRBV6-5 and J usage is TRBJ2-3; unclear D gene. The V end was cut by 5 bases, the J end by 6 bases, with 12 bases between. The germline V gene has CDR1 MNHEY and CDR2 SVGAGI. This CDR3 is built from 13 residues. The CDR3 spells CASSPVPRDTQYF. The CDR3 DNA reads as TGTGCCAGCAGTCCCGTACCTAGGGATACGCAGTATTTT.

J is TRBJ2-7 and V is TRBV28; no clear D gene. The CDR3 runs 14 residues. V was cut by 7 bases and J by 1 base, with 14 bases left in between. Looked up from germline, CDR1 is MDHEN and CDR2 is SYDVKM. This chain's CDR3 is CASTRDGVSYEQYF. The CDR3 nucleotides are TGTGCCAGCACCCGTGACGGAGTGTCCTACGAGCAGTACTTC.

This clone has a handful of counts. The chain couples TRBV27 to TRBJ2-2; D remains ambiguous. The V gene's germline CDR1 is MNHEY and CDR2 SMNVEV (reference sequence). The CDR3 totals 13 residues. V was trimmed by 3 bases and J by 5 bases, leaving 7 bases between them. CDR3 region: CASSFGPTGELFF. The CDR3 nucleotides read TGTGCCAGCAGTTTTGGGCCTACCGGGGAGCTGTTTTTT.

The genes are TRBV27 and TRBJ1-2; TRBD1 matches at 8 bases. The CDR3 loop spans 16 amino acids. Germline V lookup: CDR1 MNHEY, CDR2 SMNVEV (reference sequence). Unmatched junction bases numbered 11, after V lost 2 bases and J lost 6 bases. CDR3: CASSLRRQGAGNGYTF. The CDR3 DNA reads as TGTGCCAGCAGTTTACGCCGCCAGGGGGCCGGGAATGGCTACACCTTC.

The V and J genes are TRBV9 and TRBJ2-3; D might be TRBD1 (6 bases). This CDR3 spans 15 amino acids. The V gene's germline CDR1 is SGDLS and CDR2 YYNGEE. Deletions cut 4 bases from V and 3 bases from J, with 15 bases between. CDR3 sequence: CASSPLTTGTDTQYF. In nucleotides, the CDR3 is TGTGCCAGCAGCCCCTTAACTACAGGGACAGATACGCAGTATTTT. The full variable domain, its missing parts supplied by reference TRBV9 and TRBJ2-3, is DSGVTQTPKHLITATGQRVTLRCSPRSGDLSVYWYQQSLDQGLQFLIQYYNGEERAKGNILERFSAQQFPDLHSELNLSSLELGDSALYFCASSPLTTGTDTQYFGPGTRLTVL.

This chain joins TRBV7-2 and TRBJ1-5, with D perhaps TRBD1 (6 bases). Per germline, CDR1 SGHTA and CDR2 FQGNSA. V was cut by 0 bases and J by 11 bases, with 11 bases left in between. This CDR3 spans 13 amino acids. The CDR3: CASSLAATGTQHF. CDR3 DNA sequence: TGTGCCAGCAGCTTAGCGGCGACAGGTACCCAGCATTTT.

The chain uses TRBV7-9 and TRBJ2-3, with D possibly being TRBD2 (6 bases). Germline V CDR1 and CDR2: SEHNR, FQNEAQ (reference sequence). CDR3 length: 14 amino acids. V gave up 9 bases and J gave up 4 bases, with 17 bases separating them. The CDR3 loop reads CARLRLDRADTQYF. The CDR3 nucleotides read TGTGCCAGATTAAGACTAGACCGAGCAGATACGCAGTATTTT.

The chain recombines TRBV15 with TRBJ1-3; possible D gene TRBD1, 5 bases. Germline V gives CDR1 LNHNV, CDR2 YYDKDF (reference sequence). Trimming removed 1 base from V and 4 bases from J, with 26 bases in between. The CDR3 loop spans 20 amino acids. CDR3 sequence (DNA): TGTGCCACCAGCAGAGCCAGCCTACAGCGGGAAGGGGATAACGGAAACACCATATATTTT. Protein sequence: CATSRASLQREGDNGNTIYF. The variable domain in full, with the rest retrieved from reference TRBV15 and TRBJ1-3, is DAMVIQNPRYQVTQFGKPVTLSCSQTLNHNVMYWYQQKSSQAPKLLFHYYDKDFNNEADTPDNFQSRRPNTSFCFLDIRSPGLGDTAMYLCATSRASLQREGDNGNTIYFGEGSWLTVV.

J is TRBJ2-7 and V is TRBV7-9; tentatively, D is TRBD2 (5 bases). Germline CDR1 reads SEHNR; CDR2 reads FQNEAQ (reference sequence). This CDR3 comprises 15 residues. Trimming left V 1 base short and J 0 bases short, with 10 bases between. CDR3 nucleotide sequence: TGTGCCAGCAGCTTAGGTGGACTGAGCTCCTACGAGCAGTACTTC. Translation gives CASSLGGLSSYEQYF.

V usage is TRBV5-1 and J usage is TRBJ1-2; maybe TRBD1 (5 bases). V lost 0 bases to trimming and J lost 8 bases, with 11 bases between them. The CDR3 consists of 13 residues. Looked up from germline, CDR1 is SGHRS and CDR2 is YFSETQ. The CDR3 DNA is TGCGCCAGCAGCTTGGTCTGGGGGGTAGGCTACACCTTC. It specifies CASSLVWGVGYTF.

The chain uses TRBV5-1 and TRBJ2-1, with TRBD2 matching 7 bases. Per the germline V gene, CDR1 is SGHRS and CDR2 is YFSETQ. J lost 0 bases, V lost 0 bases, and 9 bases had no gene match. This CDR3 comprises 18 residues. CDR3 nucleotides: TGCGCCAGCAGCTTGGTGGCCGGGGAGGGCCCCTCCTACAATGAGCAGTTCTTC. It translates to CASSLVAGEGPSYNEQFF.